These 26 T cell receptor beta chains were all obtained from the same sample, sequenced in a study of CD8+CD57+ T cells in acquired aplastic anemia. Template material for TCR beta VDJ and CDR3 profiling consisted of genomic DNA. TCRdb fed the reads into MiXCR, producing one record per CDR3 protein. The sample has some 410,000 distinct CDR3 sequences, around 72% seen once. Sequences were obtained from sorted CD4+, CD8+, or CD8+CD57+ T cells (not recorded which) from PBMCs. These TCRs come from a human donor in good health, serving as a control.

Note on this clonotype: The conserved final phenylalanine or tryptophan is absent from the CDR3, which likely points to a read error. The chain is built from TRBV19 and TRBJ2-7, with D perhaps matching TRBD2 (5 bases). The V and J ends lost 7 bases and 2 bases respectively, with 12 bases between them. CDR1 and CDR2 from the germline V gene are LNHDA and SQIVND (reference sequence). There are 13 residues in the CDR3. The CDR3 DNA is TGTGCCAGTACCGCTGGGGAGACCTACGAGCAGTACTCC. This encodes CASTAGETYEQYS.

CDR3 bases: TGTGCCAGCAGCCCGGGCTATCCGAATGAGCAGTTCTTC. The encoded protein is CASSPGYPNEQFF. The gene calls are TRBV5-6 and TRBJ2-1; D is ambiguous. Germline V gene lookup returns CDR1 SGHDT and CDR2 YYEEEE. Deletions cut 4 bases from V and 7 bases from J, with 12 bases between. The CDR3 length is 13 residues. The complete variable domain, with remaining parts taken from reference TRBV5-6 and TRBJ2-1, reads DAGVTQSPTHLIKTRGQQVTLRCSPKSGHDTVSWYQQALGQGPQFIFQYYEEEERQRGNFPDRFSGHQFPNYSSELNVNALLLGDSALYLCASSPGYPNEQFFGPGTRLTVL.

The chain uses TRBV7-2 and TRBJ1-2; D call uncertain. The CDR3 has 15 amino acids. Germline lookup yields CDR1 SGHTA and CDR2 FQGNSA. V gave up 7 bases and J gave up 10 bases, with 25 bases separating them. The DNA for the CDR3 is TGTGCCAGCATTAGTGAAGTTAACTTCCAGCAGTACTACACCTTC. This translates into CASISEVNFQQYYTF. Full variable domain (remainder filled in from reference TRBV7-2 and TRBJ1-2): GAGVSQSPSNKVTEKGKDVELRCDPISGHTALYWYRQSLGQGLEFLIYFQGNSAPDKSGLPSDRFSAERTGGSVSTLTIQRTQQEDSAVYLCASISEVNFQQYYTFGSGTRLTVV.

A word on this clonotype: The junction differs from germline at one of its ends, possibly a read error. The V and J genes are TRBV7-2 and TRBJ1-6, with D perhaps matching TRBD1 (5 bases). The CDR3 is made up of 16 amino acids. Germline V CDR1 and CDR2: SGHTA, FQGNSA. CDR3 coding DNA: TGCGCCAGCAGCCTAGACAGTCGAGCAACTACTGCCCGCCTCCACTTT. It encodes CASSLDSRATTARLHF.

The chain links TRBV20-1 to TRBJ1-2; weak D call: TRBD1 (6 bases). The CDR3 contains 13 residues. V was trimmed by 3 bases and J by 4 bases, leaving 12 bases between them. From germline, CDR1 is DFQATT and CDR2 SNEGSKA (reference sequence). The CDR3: CSAREGEGYGYTF. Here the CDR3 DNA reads TGCAGTGCTAGGGAGGGGGAGGGCTATGGCTACACCTTC.

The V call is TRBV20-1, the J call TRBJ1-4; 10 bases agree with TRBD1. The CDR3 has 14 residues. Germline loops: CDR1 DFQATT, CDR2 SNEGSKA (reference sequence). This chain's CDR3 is CSAGTGATNEKLFF. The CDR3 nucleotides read TGCAGCGCAGGGACAGGGGCAACTAATGAAAAACTGTTTTTT.

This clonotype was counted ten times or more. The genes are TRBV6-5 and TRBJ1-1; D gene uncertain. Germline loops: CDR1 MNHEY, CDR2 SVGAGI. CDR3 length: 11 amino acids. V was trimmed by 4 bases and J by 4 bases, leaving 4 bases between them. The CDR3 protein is CASSSSTEAFF. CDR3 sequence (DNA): TGTGCCAGCAGTTCCAGCACTGAAGCTTTCTTT.

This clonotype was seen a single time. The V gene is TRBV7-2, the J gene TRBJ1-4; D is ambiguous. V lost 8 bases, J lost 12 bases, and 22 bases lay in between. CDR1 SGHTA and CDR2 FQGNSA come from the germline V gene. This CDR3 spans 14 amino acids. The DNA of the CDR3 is TGTGCCAGCGGCCCCGACAAGGATTACGCACAACTGTTTTTT. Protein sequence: CASGPDKDYAQLFF.

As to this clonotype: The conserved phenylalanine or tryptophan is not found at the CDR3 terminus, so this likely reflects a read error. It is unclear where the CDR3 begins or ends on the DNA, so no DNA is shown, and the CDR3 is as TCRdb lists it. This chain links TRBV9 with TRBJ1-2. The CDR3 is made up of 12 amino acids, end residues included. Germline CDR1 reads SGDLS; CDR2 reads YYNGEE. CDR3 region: CASSVHNYGYFG.

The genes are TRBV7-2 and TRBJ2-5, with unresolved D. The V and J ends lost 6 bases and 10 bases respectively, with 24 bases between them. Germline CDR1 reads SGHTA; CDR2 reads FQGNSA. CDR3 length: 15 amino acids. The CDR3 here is CASSVTRNESALQYF. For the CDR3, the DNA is TGTGCCAGCAGTGTAACAAGGAATGAATCAGCCCTCCAGTACTTC. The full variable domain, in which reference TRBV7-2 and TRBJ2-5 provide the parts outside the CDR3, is GAGVSQSPSNKVTEKGKDVELRCDPISGHTALYWYRQSLGQGLEFLIYFQGNSAPDKSGLPSDRFSAERTGGSVSTLTIQRTQQEDSAVYLCASSVTRNESALQYFGPGTRLLVL.

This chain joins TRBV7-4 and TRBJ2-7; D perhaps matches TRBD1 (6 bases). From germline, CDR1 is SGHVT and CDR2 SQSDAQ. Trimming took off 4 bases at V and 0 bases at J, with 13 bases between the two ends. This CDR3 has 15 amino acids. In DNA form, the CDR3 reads TGTGCCAGCAGCTCAGGGGAGAAATACTCCTACGAGCAGTACTTC. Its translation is CASSSGEKYSYEQYF.

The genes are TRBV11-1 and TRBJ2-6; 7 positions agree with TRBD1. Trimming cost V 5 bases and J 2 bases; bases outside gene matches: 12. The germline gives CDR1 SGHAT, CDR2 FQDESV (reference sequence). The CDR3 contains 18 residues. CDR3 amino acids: CASSLDRTYGAGANVLTF. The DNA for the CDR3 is TGTGCCAGCAGCCTGGACAGGACCTATGGGGCTGGGGCCAACGTCCTGACTTTC.

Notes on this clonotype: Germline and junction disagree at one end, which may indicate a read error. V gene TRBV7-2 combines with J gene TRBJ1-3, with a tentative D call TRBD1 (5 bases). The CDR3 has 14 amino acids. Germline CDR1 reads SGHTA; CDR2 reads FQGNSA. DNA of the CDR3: TGCGCCAGCAGCCAAGGGGTGGTCTCGGACAACATATATTTT. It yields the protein CASSQGVVSDNIYF. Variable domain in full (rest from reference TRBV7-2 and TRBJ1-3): GAGVSQSPSNKVTEKGKDVELRCDPISGHTALYWYRQSLGQGLEFLIYFQGNSAPDKSGLPSDRFSAERTGGSVSTLTIQRTQQEDSAVYLCASSQGVVSDNIYFGEGSWLTVV.

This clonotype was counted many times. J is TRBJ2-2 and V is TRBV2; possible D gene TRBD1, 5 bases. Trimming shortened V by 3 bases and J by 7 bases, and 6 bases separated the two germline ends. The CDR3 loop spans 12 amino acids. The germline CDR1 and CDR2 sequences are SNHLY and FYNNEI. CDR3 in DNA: TGTGCCAGCAGTGACCAGGGCGGGGAGCTGTTTTTT. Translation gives CASSDQGGELFF.

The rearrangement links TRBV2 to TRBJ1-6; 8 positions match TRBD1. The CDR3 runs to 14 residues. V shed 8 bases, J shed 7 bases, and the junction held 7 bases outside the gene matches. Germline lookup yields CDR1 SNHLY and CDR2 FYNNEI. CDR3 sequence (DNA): TGTGCCAGCCCCGGACAGGGAAGGAATTCACCCCTCCACTTT. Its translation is CASPGQGRNSPLHF.

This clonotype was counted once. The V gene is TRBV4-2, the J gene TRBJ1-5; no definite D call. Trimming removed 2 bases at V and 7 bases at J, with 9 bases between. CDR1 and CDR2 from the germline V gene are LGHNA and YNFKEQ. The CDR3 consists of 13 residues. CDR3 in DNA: TGTGCCAGCAGCCAAAGGATGGACCAGCCCCAGCATTTT. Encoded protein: CASSQRMDQPQHF.

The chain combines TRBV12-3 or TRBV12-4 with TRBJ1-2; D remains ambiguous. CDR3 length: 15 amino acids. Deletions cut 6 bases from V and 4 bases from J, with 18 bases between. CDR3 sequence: CASRVTVRSCYGYTF. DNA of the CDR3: TGTGCCAGCAGGGTGACTGTACGGAGCTGCTATGGCTACACCTTC.

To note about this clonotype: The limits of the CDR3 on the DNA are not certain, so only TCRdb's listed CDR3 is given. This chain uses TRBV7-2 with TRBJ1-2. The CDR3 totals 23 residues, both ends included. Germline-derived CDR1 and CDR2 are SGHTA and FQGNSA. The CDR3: CAASSQTSVYFCAISVTEYGYTF.

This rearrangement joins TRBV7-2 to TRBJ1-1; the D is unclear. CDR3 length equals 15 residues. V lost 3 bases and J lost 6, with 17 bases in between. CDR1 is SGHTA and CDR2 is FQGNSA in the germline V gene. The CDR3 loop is CASSLTGNLPPEAFF. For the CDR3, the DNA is TGTGCCAGCAGCTTGACCGGCAACCTGCCCCCTGAAGCTTTCTTT.

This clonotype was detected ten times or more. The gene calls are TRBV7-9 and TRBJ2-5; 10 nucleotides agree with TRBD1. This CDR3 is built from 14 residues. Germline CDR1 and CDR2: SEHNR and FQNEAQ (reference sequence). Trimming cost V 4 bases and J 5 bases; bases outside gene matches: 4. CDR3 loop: CASSWTGGGETQYF. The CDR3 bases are TGTGCCAGCAGCTGGACAGGGGGGGGCGAGACCCAGTACTTC.

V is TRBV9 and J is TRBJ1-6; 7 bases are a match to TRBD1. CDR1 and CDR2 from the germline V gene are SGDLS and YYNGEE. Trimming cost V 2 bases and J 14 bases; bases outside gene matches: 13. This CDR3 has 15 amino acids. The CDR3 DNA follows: TGTGCCAGCAGCGTCGAGTCAGGGGGGGCAATCACCCTCCACTTT. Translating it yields CASSVESGGAITLHF. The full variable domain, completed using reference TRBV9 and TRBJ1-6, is DSGVTQTPKHLITATGQRVTLRCSPRSGDLSVYWYQQSLDQGLQFLIQYYNGEERAKGNILERFSAQQFPDLHSELNLSSLELGDSALYFCASSVESGGAITLHFGNGTRLTVT.

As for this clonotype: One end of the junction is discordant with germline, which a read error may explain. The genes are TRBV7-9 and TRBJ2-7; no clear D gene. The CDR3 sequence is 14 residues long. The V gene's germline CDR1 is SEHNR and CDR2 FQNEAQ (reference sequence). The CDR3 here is CASSLGPLCYAGHF. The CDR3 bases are TGTGCCAGCAGCCTAGGGCCACTTTGTTACGCCGGGCACTTC.

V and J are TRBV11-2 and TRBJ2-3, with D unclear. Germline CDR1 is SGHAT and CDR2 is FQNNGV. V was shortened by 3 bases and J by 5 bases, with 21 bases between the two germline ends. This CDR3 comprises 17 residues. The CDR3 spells CASSFPLSSVGGDTQYF. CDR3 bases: TGTGCCAGCAGCTTCCCCTTATCAAGCGTAGGTGGAGATACGCAGTATTTT.

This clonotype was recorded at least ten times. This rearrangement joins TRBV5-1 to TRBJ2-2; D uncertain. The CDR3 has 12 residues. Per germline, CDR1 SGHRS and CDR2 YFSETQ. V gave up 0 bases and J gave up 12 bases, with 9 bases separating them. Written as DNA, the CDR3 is TGCGCCAGCAGCTTGGAGCCCCCGAAGCTGTTTTTT. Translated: CASSLEPPKLFF.

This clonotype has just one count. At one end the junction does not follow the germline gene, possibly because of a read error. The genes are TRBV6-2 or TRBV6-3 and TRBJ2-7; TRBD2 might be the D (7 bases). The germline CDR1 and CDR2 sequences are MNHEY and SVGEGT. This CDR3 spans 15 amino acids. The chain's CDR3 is CASSYLGGPGYGQYF. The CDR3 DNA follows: TGTGCCAGCAGTTACCTCGGGGGGCCTGGATACGGGCAGTACTTC.

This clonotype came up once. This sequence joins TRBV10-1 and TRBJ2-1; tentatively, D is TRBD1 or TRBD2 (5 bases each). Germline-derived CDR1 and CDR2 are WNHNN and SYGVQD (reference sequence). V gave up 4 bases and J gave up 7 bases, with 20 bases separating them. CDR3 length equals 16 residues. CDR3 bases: TGCGCCAGCAGTGCTCAAGGGACCGCGGCAACTAATGAGCAGTTCTTC. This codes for CASSAQGTAATNEQFF.